The 8 T cell receptor beta chains given below trace back to one sample, sequenced in a study of OX40 agonist ivuxolimab in advanced cancers. The method was immunoSEQ multiplex PCR; TCRdb's version includes in-frame clones alone and lacks a portion of them. In the table there are 70,000 to 95,000 clones, 70% to 90% of which are singletons. The sample consisted of CD4+ or CD8+ T cells sorted from blood, taken in a trial of the OX40 agonist ivuxolimab. The origin of the receptors is an adult with an advanced solid tumor such as melanoma, head and neck, liver or kidney cancer.

The V and J genes are TRBV28 and TRBJ1-4; the D gene is possibly TRBD1 (5 bases). The length of the CDR3 is 17 residues. V lost 5 bases and J lost 7, with 23 bases in between. Germline lookup yields CDR1 MDHEN and CDR2 SYDVKM. The CDR3 DNA follows: TGTGCCAGCAGTCCGTCGGGGCAAGGGAACTTTGGTGAAAAACTGTTTTTT. As protein: CASSPSGQGNFGEKLFF.

The chain uses TRBV20-1 and TRBJ1-1; the D is unclear. Per the germline V gene, CDR1 is DFQATT and CDR2 is SNEGSKA (reference sequence). The CDR3 has 10 amino acids. This CDR3 is CTPGGVQAFF. The CDR3 region has the DNA TGCACCCCGGGTGGGGTACAAGCTTTCTTT.

The V and J genes are TRBV5-1 and TRBJ2-2; no firm D call. Germline lookup yields CDR1 SGHRS and CDR2 YFSETQ. There are 15 residues in the CDR3. Between the trimmed V and J ends, which lost 3 bases and 3 bases, there was a span of 12 bases. The CDR3 here is CASSSATGHTGELFF. CDR3 coding DNA: TGCGCCAGCAGCTCCGCCACTGGACACACCGGGGAGCTGTTTTTT.

The chain joins TRBV9 to TRBJ1-1; D may be TRBD1 (6 bases). The CDR3 covers 14 residues. CDR1 and CDR2 from the germline V gene are SGDLS and YYNGEE. The V gene lost 0 bases and the J gene lost 8 bases, with 14 bases spanning the gap. CDR3 in DNA: TGTGCCAGCAGCGTAGAACAGGGACCCCCGGAAGCTTTCTTT. This encodes CASSVEQGPPEAFF.

The chain joins TRBV28 to TRBJ1-5; D remains ambiguous. The ends were cut back, 1 base at V and 4 bases at J, with 2 bases in the middle. CDR1 MDHEN and CDR2 SYDVKM come from the germline V gene. The CDR3 runs to 12 residues. The DNA of the CDR3 is TGTGCCAGCAGTTTATTGAATCAGCCCCAGCATTTT. Encoded protein: CASSLLNQPQHF.

A single count supports this clone. The rearrangement links TRBV10-2 to TRBJ2-1; 8 bases align to TRBD2. Germline lookup yields CDR1 WSHSY and CDR2 SAAADI. V trimming: 4 bases; J trimming: 2 bases; junction bases outside the gene matches: 1. The CDR3 contains 14 residues. The CDR3 is CASSVGLAYNEQFF. As DNA, the CDR3 is TGCGCCAGCAGTGTGGGACTAGCCTACAATGAGCAGTTCTTC.

Here the CDR3 DNA reads TGTGCCAGCAGTTTATCAGCATCGGGGCATCAGCCCCAGCATTTT. It is translated as CASSLSASGHQPQHF. The V and J genes are TRBV28 and TRBJ1-5, with D possibly TRBD1 on 5 matching bases. Germline assignment: CDR1 MDHEN and CDR2 SYDVKM. The CDR3 loop spans 15 amino acids. The germline V and J ends were trimmed by 1 base and 5 bases, with 12 bases remaining between them.

The chain couples TRBV28 to TRBJ1-2; D is possibly TRBD1 (5 bases). CDR3 size: 15 residues. V lost 2 bases, J lost 5 bases, and 15 bases lay in between. Germline loops: CDR1 MDHEN, CDR2 SYDVKM. The DNA for the CDR3 is TGTGCCAGCAGTTTACCCCCCAGCGGGGGTTATGGCTACACCTTC. Translating it yields CASSLPPSGGYGYTF.